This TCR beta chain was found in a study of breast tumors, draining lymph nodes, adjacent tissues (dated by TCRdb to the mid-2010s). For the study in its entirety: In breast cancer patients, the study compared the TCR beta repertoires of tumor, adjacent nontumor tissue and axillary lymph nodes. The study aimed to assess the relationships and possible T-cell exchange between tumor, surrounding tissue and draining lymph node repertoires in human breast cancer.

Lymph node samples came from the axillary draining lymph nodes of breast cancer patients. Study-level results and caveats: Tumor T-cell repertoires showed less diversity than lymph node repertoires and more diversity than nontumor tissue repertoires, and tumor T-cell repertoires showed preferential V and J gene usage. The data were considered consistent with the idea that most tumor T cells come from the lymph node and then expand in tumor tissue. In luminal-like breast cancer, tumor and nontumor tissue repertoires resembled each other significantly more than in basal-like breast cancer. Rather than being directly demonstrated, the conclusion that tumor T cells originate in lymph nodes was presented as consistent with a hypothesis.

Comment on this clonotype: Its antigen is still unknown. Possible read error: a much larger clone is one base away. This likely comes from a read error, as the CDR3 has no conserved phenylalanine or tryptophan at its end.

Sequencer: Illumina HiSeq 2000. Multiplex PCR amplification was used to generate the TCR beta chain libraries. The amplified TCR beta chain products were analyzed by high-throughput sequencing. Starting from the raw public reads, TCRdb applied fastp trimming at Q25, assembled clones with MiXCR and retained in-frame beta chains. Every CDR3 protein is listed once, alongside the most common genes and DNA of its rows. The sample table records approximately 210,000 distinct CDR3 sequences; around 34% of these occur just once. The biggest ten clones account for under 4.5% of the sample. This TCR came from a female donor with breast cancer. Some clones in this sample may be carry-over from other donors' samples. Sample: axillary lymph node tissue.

The CDR3 reads CSVEDPPGGLRIQETQYS. The sequence in DNA is TGCAGCGTTGAAGATCCTCCAGGGGGCTTGAGAATCCAAGAGACCCAGTACTCC. This chain joins TRBV29-1 to TRBJ2-5, with 8 central nucleotides matching TRBD1. Trimming accounts for 0 bases at V and 1 base at J, while the number of junction bases matched to no gene is 13. CDR1 SQVTM and CDR2 ANQGSEA were looked up in the germline V gene. The CDR3 has 18 residues if both end residues are counted. The entry retains the CDR3 DNA only, 54 bases that are in frame from base 1.